Following are 14 T cell receptor beta chains from one sample sequenced in a study of cytomegalovirus exposure and HLA in healthy donors. The PCR used 60 Vbeta and 13 Jbeta primers. Generated by immunoSEQ multiplex PCR, the TCRdb table keeps only in-frame clones and is missing some. The repertoire holds about 200,000 clones, with about four fifths as singletons. The specimen was PBMCs. The receptors derive from a young man in good health and CMV-seronegative.

This chain joins TRBV11-2 and TRBJ1-3; possibly TRBD1 for D (5 bases). Germline values: CDR1 SGHAT, CDR2 FQNNGV. Trimming cost V 4 bases and J 0 bases, with 10 bases left between them. The CDR3 sequence is 15 residues long. CDR3 sequence (DNA): TGTGCCAGCAGCTGGGGCCAAAGCTCTGGAAACACCATATATTTT. It is translated as CASSWGQSSGNTIYF.

This clone has just a few counts. V is TRBV27 and J is TRBJ2-5, with TRBD2 as a possible D gene (5 bases). The CDR3 has 14 residues. Trimming took 3 bases from V and 2 from J, leaving 10 bases between them. CDR1 and CDR2 from the germline V gene are MNHEY and SMNVEV (reference sequence). In DNA form, the CDR3 reads TGTGCCAGCAGTTTTAACGGGATGCAAGAGACCCAGTACTTC. Translating it yields CASSFNGMQETQYF.

This clone came up a few times. This CDR3 reads CASSRGTANTEAFF. The CDR3 coding sequence is TGTGCCAGCAGTCGGGGGACAGCTAACACTGAAGCTTTCTTT. J is TRBJ1-1 and V is TRBV6-5, with 7 bases aligning to TRBD1. CDR3 length equals 14 residues. Germline V gene data show CDR1 as MNHEY and CDR2 as SVGAGI. V lost 5 bases and J lost 2; bases outside the gene matches: 5.

This clone was recorded once. The J gene is TRBJ2-1, the V gene TRBV18; 11 nucleotides align to TRBD2. Germline CDR1 is KGHSH and CDR2 is LQKENI. With V trimmed by 3 bases and J by 8 bases, 0 bases remained unmatched. This CDR3 comprises 13 residues. Here the CDR3 reads CASSPSGGDEQFF. CDR3 in DNA: TGTGCCAGCTCACCTAGCGGGGGGGATGAGCAGTTCTTC.

This clone was observed a few times. This sequence joins TRBV27 and TRBJ2-3; 7 bases agree with TRBD1. Germline-derived CDR1 and CDR2 are MNHEY and SMNVEV (reference sequence). Trimming at V came to 3 bases and at J to 6 bases, leaving 3 bases not matched to a gene. CDR3 length: 13 amino acids. The CDR3 reads CASSFSRGDTQYF. DNA of the CDR3: TGTGCCAGCAGTTTTTCCAGGGGGGATACGCAGTATTTT.

This clone was picked up one time. Compared with germline, one end of the junction differs, possibly owing to a read error. This chain links TRBV6-1 with TRBJ2-3; 7 bases match TRBD1. The CDR3 extends over 12 amino acids. Germline lookup yields CDR1 MNHNS and CDR2 SASEGT. CDR3 in amino acids: CASSRPTGTENF. As DNA, the CDR3 is TGTGCCAGCAGTCGCCCCACCGGGACAGAGAATTTT.

J is TRBJ1-1 and V is TRBV6-1; no reliable D call. The CDR3 sequence is 12 residues long. Germline CDR1 is MNHNS and CDR2 is SASEGT. V was pared by 6 bases and J by 3 bases, with 8 bases between. The CDR3 DNA sequence: TGTGCCAGCAGCTCTACGGACACTGAAGCTTTCTTT. It is translated as CASSSTDTEAFF.

V is TRBV2 and J is TRBJ2-7, with D possibly being TRBD2 (6 bases). CDR1 is SNHLY and CDR2 is FYNNEI in the germline V gene. There are 14 residues in the CDR3. The V and J ends lost 11 bases and 6 bases respectively, with 23 bases between them. The CDR3, as DNA: TGTGCCGGAACCCAAACGGCGGGATCGGGCGAGCAGTACTTC. Translating gives CAGTQTAGSGEQYF.

This rearrangement joins TRBV15 to TRBJ2-6; D ambiguous. The CDR3 length is 15 residues. Germline V gene lookup returns CDR1 LNHNV and CDR2 YYDKDF (reference sequence). Trimming pared 1 base from V and 0 bases from J, leaving 4 bases between. This CDR3 reads CATSRVHSGANVLTF. CDR3 nucleotide sequence: TGTGCCACCAGCAGAGTACACTCTGGGGCCAACGTCCTGACTTTC.

CDR3 sequence: CASSSSGAGTAGELFF. The CDR3 bases are TGTGCCAGCAGCTCCAGTGGAGCGGGAACCGCCGGGGAGCTGTTTTTT. V and J are TRBV5-4 and TRBJ2-2; the match to TRBD2 covers 7 bases. This CDR3 is 16 amino acids long. Germline V gene lookup returns CDR1 SGHNT and CDR2 YYREEE (reference sequence). Germline trimming cut 3 bases from V and 6 bases from J; bases unmatched to any gene: 11.

This chain joins TRBV20-1 and TRBJ2-7; a weak D match, TRBD2 (7 bases). Trimming shortened V by 4 bases and J by 11 bases, and 15 bases separated the two germline ends. CDR1 is DFQATT and CDR2 is SNEGSKA in the germline V gene (reference sequence). CDR3 length: 11 amino acids. CDR3 sequence (DNA): TGCAGTGCTACAAATACAGGGAGGGAGTACTTC. It yields the protein CSATNTGREYF.

The count of this clone is one. Its ends do not fully match the called genes, so a read error is possible. This rearrangement joins TRBV27 to TRBJ2-1, with 8 bases fitting TRBD2. Germline V gene sequence: CDR1 MNHEY, CDR2 SMNVEV (reference sequence). The CDR3 extends over 15 amino acids. The chain's CDR3 is CLLGRREDTYNEQFF. DNA for the CDR3: TGCTTATTGGGGAGGCGGGAGGACACCTACAATGAGCAGTTCTTC.

This clone was counted once. J is TRBJ1-2 and V is TRBV19; no reliable D call. Germline V lookup: CDR1 LNHDA, CDR2 SQIVND (reference sequence). CDR3 length: 12 amino acids. V dropped 5 bases and J dropped 2 bases, with 6 bases sitting between them. CDR3 amino acids: CASSGRNYGYTF. CDR3 sequence (DNA): TGTGCCAGTAGTGGTCGGAACTATGGCTACACCTTC.

V gene TRBV19 combines with J gene TRBJ2-7; 10 bases are shared with TRBD1. Germline CDR1 is LNHDA and CDR2 is SQIVND (reference sequence). After removal of 4 bases from V and 6 bases from J, the junction contained 24 bases not matched to a gene. CDR3 size: 20 residues. CDR3 region: CASSSSQASTGGPRTAEQYF. The CDR3 DNA is TGTGCCAGTAGTAGCAGTCAAGCGTCGACAGGGGGCCCGCGGACTGCCGAGCAGTACTTC.